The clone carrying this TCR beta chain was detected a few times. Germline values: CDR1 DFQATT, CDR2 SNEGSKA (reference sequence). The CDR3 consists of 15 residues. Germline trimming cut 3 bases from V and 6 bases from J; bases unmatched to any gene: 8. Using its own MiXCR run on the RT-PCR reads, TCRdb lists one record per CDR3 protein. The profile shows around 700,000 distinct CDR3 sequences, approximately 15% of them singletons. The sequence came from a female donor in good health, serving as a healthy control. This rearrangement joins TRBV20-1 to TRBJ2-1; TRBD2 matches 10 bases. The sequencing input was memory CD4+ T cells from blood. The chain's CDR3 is CSASSSSGSRNEQFF. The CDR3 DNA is TGCAGTGCTAGTTCGTCTAGCGGGAGTCGCAATGAGCAGTTCTTC.